The rows below give T cell receptor beta chains drawn from one sample of a study of T cell responses to AZD1222 COVID-19 vaccine. Generated by immunoSEQ multiplex PCR, the TCRdb table keeps only in-frame clones and is missing some. The repertoire holds 140,000 or so clones, with more than 80% as singletons. The sequencing here drew on peripheral blood, taken 28 days after the second dose of the MenACWY control vaccine. These receptor sequences come from an adult who received the MenACWY meningococcal vaccine as a control. Both conserved end residues are part of each CDR3. The D gene is left open where the match is weak. The size field is filled for only some rows; it gives once, few, many or a size class.

d_gene	abundance	v_gene	j_gene	CDR3nt	CDR3aa
.	.	TRBV21-1	TRBJ2-2	TGTGCCAGCAGCAAAGCTCAAGGGTCCGGGGAGCTGTTTTTT	CASSKAQGSGELFF
.	.	TRBV24-1	TRBJ2-2	TGTGCCACCAGTGAGGACTCGGGGGCCGGGGAGCTGTTTTTT	CATSEDSGAGELFF
TRBD1	.	TRBV7-9	TRBJ2-2	TGTGCCAGCAGCTTGCCACAGGGGGCGAGCACCGGGGAGCTGTTTTTT	CASSLPQGASTGELFF
.	.	TRBV7-8	TRBJ1-1	TGTGCCAGCAGCTTAGTGGAGGGTGGGAGCACTGAAGCTTTCTTT	CASSLVEGGSTEAFF
TRBD2	.	TRBV2	TRBJ2-1	TGTGCCAGCAGTTTAGCGGGGGGGAGATACAATGAGCAGTTCTTC	CASSLAGGRYNEQFF
.	.	TRBV11-2	TRBJ2-5	TGTGCCAGCAGCCCCCAGAGCGGACAAGAGACCCAGTACTTC	CASSPQSGQETQYF
TRBD1	.	TRBV11-2	TRBJ1-2	TGTGCCAGCAGCGCCGGACAGGGAGGTCCTTATGGCTACACCTTC	CASSAGQGGPYGYTF
TRBD1	.	TRBV15	TRBJ1-5	TGTGCCACCAGTAGGGGACAGTCCGGCGGGGGTCAGCCCCAGCATTTT	CATSRGQSGGGQPQHF
.	.	TRBV28	TRBJ1-2	TGTGCCAGCAGTTTTAGCAGGGACTATGGCTACACCTTC	CASSFSRDYGYTF
.	.	TRBV10-1	TRBJ2-1	TGCGCCAGCAGTGAGTCATCGAGGGGGATGAATGAGCAGTTCTTC	CASSESSRGMNEQFF
TRBD2	.	TRBV7-2	TRBJ2-7	TGTGCCAGCAGCATCCGACCGGGACTAGCGGGAGTTGGTGAGCAGTACTTC	CASSIRPGLAGVGEQYF
.	.	TRBV19	TRBJ2-3	TGTGCCAGTAGTATAACCGGCAGGGGAGATACGCAGTATTTT	CASSITGRGDTQYF
TRBD2	.	TRBV6-5	TRBJ2-3	TGTGCCAGCAGTTTCACTAGCGGGAGGGCGCAGTATTTT	CASSFTSGRAQYF
.	.	TRBV2	TRBJ2-2	TGTGCCAGCACCAACGGCCCGGTTGTTGGGGAGCTGTTTTTT	CASTNGPVVGELFF
.	.	TRBV12-3/TRBV12-4	TRBJ1-6	TGTGCCAGCAGTTTCAAAAATTCACCCCTCCACTTT	CASSFKNSPLHF
TRBD2	.	TRBV29-1	TRBJ2-2	TGCAGCGTGGCGGGACTAGCGGGAGCCGGGGAGCTGTTTTTT	CSVAGLAGAGELFF
TRBD2	.	TRBV14	TRBJ2-2	TGTGCCAGCAGCTCCCTAGCGGGAGGAGCGAACACCGGGGAGCTGTTTTTT	CASSSLAGGANTGELFF
TRBD1	.	TRBV6-5	TRBJ1-5	TGTGCCAGCAGATCAACACAGGGGGGCGATCAGCCCCAGCATTTT	CASRSTQGGDQPQHF
.	.	TRBV6-5	TRBJ1-2	TGTGCCAGCAGTTCAGGAAACAGGGATCCCCTCTATGGCTACACCTTC	CASSSGNRDPLYGYTF
.	.	TRBV4-3	TRBJ2-5	TGCGCCAGCAGCCGATCCCTAGCGCCGATATCACAAGAGACCCAGTACTTC	CASSRSLAPISQETQYF
TRBD1	.	TRBV30	TRBJ1-2	TGTGCCTGGAGCCCCACAGGGGTTGGCTACACCTTC	CAWSPTGVGYTF
.	.	TRBV3-1/TRBV3-2	TRBJ1-1	TGTGCCAGCAGCCAAGCTGGGCTTCTCGAAGCTTTCTTT	CASSQAGLLEAFF
.	.	TRBV7-8	TRBJ1-2	TGTGCCAGCAGTAAAGAAAATCCGGGTCTTGACTATGGCTACACCTTC	CASSKENPGLDYGYTF
.	.	TRBV10-1	TRBJ2-7	TGCGCCAGCAGGGACGGGTACTCCTACGAGCAGTACTTC	CASRDGYSYEQYF
.	once	TRBV6-1	TRBJ2-7	TGTGCCAGCAGTGAGGGGCGCGAGCAGTACTTC	CASSEGREQYF
.	.	TRBV5-1	TRBJ1-2	TGCGCCAGCAGCCAAACCCCTCGCTATGGCTACACCTTC	CASSQTPRYGYTF
TRBD2	.	TRBV18	TRBJ2-1	TGTGCCAGCTCGATGGAGCGGGAGAAGGGTCAAAATGAGCAGTTCTTC	CASSMEREKGQNEQFF
TRBD2	.	TRBV20-1	TRBJ2-5	TGCAGTGCTAGTTGGGCTAGCGGGAGTAGGGAGACCCAGTACTTC	CSASWASGSRETQYF
.	.	TRBV11-3	TRBJ2-1	TGTGCCAGCAGCTTACGTAAGAGCTCCTACAATGAGCAGTTCTTC	CASSLRKSSYNEQFF
TRBD2	.	TRBV28	TRBJ2-7	TGTGCCAGCAGTTCCGCCGGGGGGGGCGAGCAGTACTTC	CASSSAGGGEQYF
.	once	TRBV6-1	TRBJ1-2	TGTGCCAGCAGTGAACTCACAGAAAGCCATGGCTACACCTTC	CASSELTESHGYTF
.	.	TRBV29-1	TRBJ2-3	TGCAGCAAACTGGAAGCAGATACGCAGTATTTT	CSKLEADTQYF
.	.	TRBV29-1	TRBJ1-2	TGCAGCGTTGGGGTTACTAACTATGGCTACACCTTC	CSVGVTNYGYTF
.	once	TRBV19	TRBJ1-1	TGTGCCAGTAGCCCGACAGTAGCGAACACTGAAGCTTTCTTT	CASSPTVANTEAFF
.	.	TRBV12-3/TRBV12-4	TRBJ1-2	TGTGCCAGCTCGACAGGCTATGGCTACACCTTC	CASSTGYGYTF
.	.	TRBV19	TRBJ2-1	TGTGCCAGTAGTATACCCCCCCGCGGCCTCTCCTACAATGAGCAGTTCTTC	CASSIPPRGLSYNEQFF
.	.	TRBV5-1	TRBJ2-3	TGCGCCAGCAGCTTCTCCCGGGAAGCAGATACGCAGTATTTT	CASSFSREADTQYF
.	.	TRBV10-1	TRBJ2-1	TGCGCCAGCAGCGGTAGTTTGGATGAGCAGTTCTTC	CASSGSLDEQFF
TRBD1	.	TRBV6-5	TRBJ2-7	TGTGCCAGCAGCTTGACAGGGGTGAGGGTCGAGCAGTACTTC	CASSLTGVRVEQYF
.	.	TRBV6-1	TRBJ2-3	TGTGCCAGCAGTGCCTCCCGGCTAGCGTGGGGCACAGATACGCAGTATTTT	CASSASRLAWGTDTQYF
.	.	TRBV27	TRBJ2-7	TGTGCCAGCAGTCGCAGCTCGGGCCCCTACGAGCAGTACTTC	CASSRSSGPYEQYF
TRBD2	.	TRBV7-8	TRBJ2-2	TGTGCCAGCAGCTCCCGATCTAGCGGGGGGGGGCACCGGGAGCTGTTTTTT	CASSSRSSGGGHRELFF
.	.	TRBV7-2	TRBJ2-3	TGTGCCAGCAGCTTAGTCAGGACCGGGGGAGATACGCAGTATTTT	CASSLVRTGGDTQYF
.	.	TRBV12-3/TRBV12-4	TRBJ1-6	TGTGCCAGTAAACAGGGAGGCAATTCACCCCTCCACTTT	CASKQGGNSPLHF
TRBD1	.	TRBV19	TRBJ1-5	TGTGCCAGTACGCGGACAGGTGGCAATCAGCCCCAGCATTTT	CASTRTGGNQPQHF
TRBD2	.	TRBV2	TRBJ2-1	TGTGCCAGCAGAATTACTAGCGGGGGGGGATACAATGAGCAGTTCTTC	CASRITSGGGYNEQFF
.	.	TRBV19	TRBJ2-7	TGTGCCAGTAGTCTCCGTATACGGGGCTACGAGCAGTACTTC	CASSLRIRGYEQYF